The sequence of this T cell receptor (beta chain) was determined in a study of T cell repertoires in cytomegalovirus infection. Looking at the study overall: Recently identified HLA-C-restricted CMV epitopes and well-studied HLA-B-restricted CMV epitopes were used by the study. TCR beta signatures that were public indicated CMV infection and matching HLA type. Study conclusions and caveats: The ex vivo response was dominated by HLA-C-restricted CMV-specific TCR beta clonotypes.

The CDR3 is 18 residues long. Germline V CDR1 and CDR2: SGHVS, FNYEAQ. Deletions cut 1 base from V and 5 bases from J, with 23 bases between. With respect to this clonotype: Antigen unknown.

Using its own MiXCR run on the reads, TCRdb lists one record per CDR3 protein. The repertoire holds approximately 1,000,000 distinct CDR3 sequences, roughly 30% seen once, with about an eighth in the top ten. The receptor's source is a human donor in good health (CMV status not recorded). Some clones in this sample may be carry-over from other donors' samples. The sequences come from cultured CD8+ T cells from PBMCs, collected from culture after CMV antigen stimulation. The rearrangement links TRBV7-6 to TRBJ2-5, with D tentatively TRBD1 or TRBD2 (6 bases each). The CDR3 nucleotides read TGTGCCAGCAGCTTAGGACCGGAAGGAGGGCCTAGGGGGGAGACCCAGTACTTC. It codes for CASSLGPEGGPRGETQYF.